This TCR beta chain came from a study of shared clonotypes between healthy human individuals. Points from the study as a whole: Expectations were that clonotype sharing among donors would be affected by sequencing depth.

The CDR3 is 17 amino acids. Turning to this clone: The antigen is unknown.

Here immunoSEQ multiplex PCR was the method, and the copy in TCRdb shows in-frame clones only, minus some. The repertoire holds about 490,000 clones, with approximately 80% as singletons. The sequencing input was PBMCs. The source of this sequence is a woman in her 40s in good health. Some clones in this sample may be carry-over from other donors' samples. This chain connects TRBV21-1 to TRBJ2-2; the table's D call TRBD2 went unverified against the DNA. TRBV21-1 is listed as a pseudogene. CDR3: CASSARLAGGTTGELFF. CDR3 sequence (DNA): TGTGCCAGCAGCGCCCGACTAGCGGGAGGCACCACCGGGGAGCTGTTTTTT.